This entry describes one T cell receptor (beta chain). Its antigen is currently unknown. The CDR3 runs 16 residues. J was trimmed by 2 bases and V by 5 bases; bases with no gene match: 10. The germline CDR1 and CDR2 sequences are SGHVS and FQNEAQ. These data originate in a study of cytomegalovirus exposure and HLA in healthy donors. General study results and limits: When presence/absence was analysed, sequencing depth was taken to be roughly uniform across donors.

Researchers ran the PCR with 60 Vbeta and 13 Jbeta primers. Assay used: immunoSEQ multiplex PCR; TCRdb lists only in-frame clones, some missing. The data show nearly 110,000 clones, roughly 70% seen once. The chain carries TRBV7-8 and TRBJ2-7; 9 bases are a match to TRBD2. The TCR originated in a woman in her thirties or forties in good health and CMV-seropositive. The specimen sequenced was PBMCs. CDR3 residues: CASSTRASGETYEQYF. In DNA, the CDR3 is TGTGCCAGCAGCACGAGGGCTAGCGGGGAGACCTACGAGCAGTACTTC.